This TCR beta chain was profiled in a study of blood T cell repertoires in COVID-19. Study-level information: T cells, B-cell-depleted T cells, or PBMCs provided the cDNA or gDNA that served as material.

The sample holds a few counts of this clone. CDR3 length equals 17 residues. Looked up from germline, CDR1 is SGHKS and CDR2 is YYEKEE (reference sequence). The ends lost 2 bases at V and 8 bases at J; junction bases unmatched: 13. In the original workflow: Reference gene primer amplification in the assay estimated nucleated cell counts. Sequencing was performed with immunoSEQ multiplex PCR; in TCRdb, only in-frame clones are kept and a portion is missing. The DNA gave D and trimming, while V, J and clone size come from that table. The table includes roughly 100,000 clones, 65% to 90% detected once. Sequenced material: peripheral blood. The clonotype originates from a man aged 60-69 years with acute or convalescent COVID-19. The genes are TRBV5-5 and TRBJ2-1, with 10 bases that match TRBD2. Written as DNA, the CDR3 is TGTGCCAGCAGCTTTTTTAAGACAAGCGGGGGGGCTCATGAGCAGTTCTTC. Its protein product is CASSFFKTSGGAHEQFF.